Following are 10 T cell receptor beta chains from one sample sequenced in a study of blood T cell repertoires in COVID-19 (dated by TCRdb to about 2020). The receptor library was made with the immunoSEQ multiplex PCR assay. This immuneACCESS table, as held by TCRdb, lists in-frame sequences with V and J called but not all clones. Of the missing ones, under half trace to an unresolved V gene in checked studies; the others have no known cause. This sample lists 200,000 to 250,000 clones; more than 80% were detected once. Of the sample, roughly 3% is held by the ten largest clones. The source material was peripheral blood. The source of these receptors is a man aged 30 to 39 with COVID-19, enrolled during active disease.

This rearrangement joins TRBV7-3 to TRBJ2-2; perhaps TRBD2 as D (6 bases). The CDR3 has 15 residues. Trimming shortened V by 2 bases and J by 3 bases, and 10 bases separated the two germline ends. In germline, CDR1 is SGHTA, CDR2 FQGTGA. CDR3 sequence: CASSLLGSDTGELFF. Here the CDR3 DNA reads TGTGCCAGCAGCTTACTCGGGAGCGACACCGGGGAGCTGTTTTTT.

The chain combines TRBV5-4 with TRBJ2-2; weak D call: TRBD2 (6 bases). The length of the CDR3 is 15 residues. The V gene lost 4 bases and the J gene lost 5 bases, with 15 bases spanning the gap. Germline V gene sequence: CDR1 SGHNT, CDR2 YYREEE (reference sequence). CDR3 in amino acids: CASSKGTEGTGELFF. The CDR3 coding sequence is TGTGCCAGCAGCAAAGGGACTGAGGGGACCGGGGAGCTGTTTTTT.

The chain uses TRBV7-9 and TRBJ1-4; 7 positions agree with TRBD1. Germline V gives CDR1 SEHNR, CDR2 FQNEAQ (reference sequence). The length of the CDR3 is 14 residues. V was clipped by 3 bases and J by 4 bases; unmatched bases: 2. CDR3 nucleotide sequence: TGTGCCAGCAGCTTGACAGGGAATAATGAAAAACTGTTTTTT. The encoded protein is CASSLTGNNEKLFF.

The rearrangement joins TRBV9 to TRBJ2-3; 14 nucleotides match TRBD2. V was pared by 0 bases and J by 3 bases, with 9 bases of the junction left unmatched. The CDR3 is 19 amino acids. Germline CDR1 reads SGDLS; CDR2 reads YYNGEE. CDR3 DNA sequence: TGTGCCAGCAGCGTAGTAGGACTAGCGGGAGGAGAGGGAACAGATACGCAGTATTTT. Translation gives CASSVVGLAGGEGTDTQYF.

The V gene is TRBV12-3 or TRBV12-4, the J gene TRBJ1-1, with D possibly matching TRBD1 (6 bases). Trimming cost V 3 bases and J 7 bases, with 9 bases left between them. This CDR3 has 12 residues. CDR3 nucleotides: TGTGCCAGCAGTTTCGAACAGGGTGAAGCTTTCTTT. It codes for CASSFEQGEAFF.

This chain joins TRBV7-2 and TRBJ2-2; 9 nucleotides align to TRBD2. The V gene end was trimmed by 1 base and the J gene end by 6 bases; junction bases not matched to a gene: 3. The CDR3 spans 15 residues. Germline V CDR1 and CDR2: SGHTA, FQGNSA. CDR3 coding DNA: TGTGCCAGCAGCTTAGTTAGCGGGAGTTCCGGGGAGCTGTTTTTT. Translating gives CASSLVSGSSGELFF.

The chain uses TRBV6-6 and TRBJ2-1, with TRBD1 identical over 7 bases. J was trimmed by 7 bases and V by 5 bases; bases with no gene match: 2. This CDR3 is built from 12 residues. The germline CDR1 and CDR2 sequences are MNHNY and SVGAGI (reference sequence). CDR3: CASSPTGNEQFF. The CDR3 DNA follows: TGTGCCAGCAGTCCGACAGGGAATGAGCAGTTCTTC.

Of note for this clone: A read error may account for a junction end that differs from germline. This sequence joins TRBV5-6 and TRBJ2-2; the match to TRBD1 covers 9 bases. Germline V lookup: CDR1 SGHDT, CDR2 YYEEEE. This CDR3 is built from 16 residues. The CDR3 DNA sequence: TGTGCCGGCAGCCATTACAGGGGGCGCGAAACCGGGGAGCTGTTTTTT. This gives the protein CAGSHYRGRETGELFF.

This clone was picked up a small number of times. This sequence joins TRBV6-1 and TRBJ1-1, with a weak D call TRBD1 (5 bases). The V gene's germline CDR1 is MNHNS and CDR2 SASEGT. The CDR3 runs to 17 residues. V lost 1 base and J lost 1, with 16 bases in between. CDR3 bases: TGTGCCAGCAGTGAAGGGCCCCGACGGACATGGAACACTGAAGCTTTCTTT. This encodes CASSEGPRRTWNTEAFF.

The gene calls are TRBV9 and TRBJ2-2, with TRBD1 matching 10 bases. This CDR3 is built from 15 residues. Germline V gives CDR1 SGDLS, CDR2 YYNGEE. The ends lost 4 bases at V and 5 bases at J; junction bases unmatched: 5. The CDR3 protein is CASSSRGQGTGELFF. As DNA, the CDR3 is TGTGCCAGCAGCTCCAGGGGACAGGGGACCGGGGAGCTGTTTTTT. Complete variable domain (other parts from reference TRBV9 and TRBJ2-2): DSGVTQTPKHLITATGQRVTLRCSPRSGDLSVYWYQQSLDQGLQFLIQYYNGEERAKGNILERFSAQQFPDLHSELNLSSLELGDSALYFCASSSRGQGTGELFFGEGSRLTVL.